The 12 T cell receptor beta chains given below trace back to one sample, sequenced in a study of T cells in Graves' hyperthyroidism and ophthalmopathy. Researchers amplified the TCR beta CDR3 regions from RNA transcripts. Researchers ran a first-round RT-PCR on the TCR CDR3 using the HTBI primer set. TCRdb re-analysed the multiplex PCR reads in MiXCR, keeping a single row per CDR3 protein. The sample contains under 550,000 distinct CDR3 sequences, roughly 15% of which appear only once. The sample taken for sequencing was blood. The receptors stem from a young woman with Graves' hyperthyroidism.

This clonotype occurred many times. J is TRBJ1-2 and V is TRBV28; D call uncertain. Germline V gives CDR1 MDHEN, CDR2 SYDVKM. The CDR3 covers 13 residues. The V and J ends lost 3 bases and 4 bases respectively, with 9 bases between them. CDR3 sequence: CASSFGRFYGYTF. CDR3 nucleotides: TGTGCCAGCAGTTTCGGCAGGTTCTATGGCTACACCTTC.

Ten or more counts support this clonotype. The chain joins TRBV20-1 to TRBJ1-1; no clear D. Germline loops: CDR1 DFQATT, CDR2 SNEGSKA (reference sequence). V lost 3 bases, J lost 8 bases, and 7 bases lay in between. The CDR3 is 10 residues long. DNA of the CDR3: TGCAGTGCTAGGACGAACGAAGCTTTCTTT. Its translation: CSARTNEAFF.

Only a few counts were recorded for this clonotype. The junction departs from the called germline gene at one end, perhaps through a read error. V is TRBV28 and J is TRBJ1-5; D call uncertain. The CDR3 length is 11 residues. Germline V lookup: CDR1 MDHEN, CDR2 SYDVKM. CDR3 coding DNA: TGTGCCAGCAGAAGCACTCAGCCCCAGCATTTT. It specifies CASRSTQPQHF. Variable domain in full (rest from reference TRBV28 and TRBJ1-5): DVKVTQSSRYLVKRTGEKVFLECVQDMDHENMFWYRQDPGLGLRLIYFSYDVKMKEKGDIPEGYSVSREKKERFSLILESASTNQTSMYLCASRSTQPQHFGDGTRLSIL.

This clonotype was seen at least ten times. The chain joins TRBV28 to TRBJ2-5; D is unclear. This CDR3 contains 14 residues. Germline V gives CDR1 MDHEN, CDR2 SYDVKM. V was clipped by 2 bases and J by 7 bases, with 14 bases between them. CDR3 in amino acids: CASSLRTPWGTQYF. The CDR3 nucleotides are TGTGCCAGCAGTTTACGAACCCCCTGGGGGACCCAGTACTTC. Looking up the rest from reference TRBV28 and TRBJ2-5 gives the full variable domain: DVKVTQSSRYLVKRTGEKVFLECVQDMDHENMFWYRQDPGLGLRLIYFSYDVKMKEKGDIPEGYSVSREKKERFSLILESASTNQTSMYLCASSLRTPWGTQYFGPGTRLLVL.

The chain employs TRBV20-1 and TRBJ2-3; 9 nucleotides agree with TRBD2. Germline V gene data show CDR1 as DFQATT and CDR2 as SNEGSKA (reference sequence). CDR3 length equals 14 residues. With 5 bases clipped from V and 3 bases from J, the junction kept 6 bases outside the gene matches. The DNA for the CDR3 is TGCAGTGCTTATAGCGGGAGAGGAACAGATACGCAGTATTTT. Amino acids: CSAYSGRGTDTQYF.

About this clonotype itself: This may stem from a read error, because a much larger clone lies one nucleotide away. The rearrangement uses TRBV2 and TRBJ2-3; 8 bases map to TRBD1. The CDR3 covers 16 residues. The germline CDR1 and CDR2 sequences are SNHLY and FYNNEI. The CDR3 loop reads CASRTDRGRATDTRYF. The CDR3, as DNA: TGTGCCAGCAGGACCGACAGGGGACGGGCCACAGATACGCGGTATTTT.

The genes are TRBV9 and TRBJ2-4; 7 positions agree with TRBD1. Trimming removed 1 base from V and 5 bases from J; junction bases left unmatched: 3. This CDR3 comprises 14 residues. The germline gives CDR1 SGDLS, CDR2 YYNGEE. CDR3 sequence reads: CASSVTGAQNIQYF. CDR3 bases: TGTGCCAGCAGCGTAACAGGGGCCCAAAACATTCAGTACTTC.

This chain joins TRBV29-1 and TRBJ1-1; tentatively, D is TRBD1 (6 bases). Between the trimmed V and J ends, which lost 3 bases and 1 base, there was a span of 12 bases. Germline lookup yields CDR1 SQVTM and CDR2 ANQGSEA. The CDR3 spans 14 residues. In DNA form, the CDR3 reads TGCAGCGTTGAGGTTCGGGGGCCGAACACTGAAGCTTTCTTT. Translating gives CSVEVRGPNTEAFF.

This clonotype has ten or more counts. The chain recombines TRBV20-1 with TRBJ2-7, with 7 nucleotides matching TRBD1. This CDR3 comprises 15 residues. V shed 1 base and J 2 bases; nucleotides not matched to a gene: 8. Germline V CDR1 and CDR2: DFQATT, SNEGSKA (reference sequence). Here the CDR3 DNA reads TGCAGTGCTAGAGGAGGGGGCGGGCTTCCCTACGAGCAGTACTTC. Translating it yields CSARGGGGLPYEQYF.

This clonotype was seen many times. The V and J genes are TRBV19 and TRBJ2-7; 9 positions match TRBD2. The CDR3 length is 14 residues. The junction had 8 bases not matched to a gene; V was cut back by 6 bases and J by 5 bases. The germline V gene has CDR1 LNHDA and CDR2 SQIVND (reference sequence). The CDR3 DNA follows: TGTGCCAGTAGATCGGGGACTAGCTACAACGAGCAGTACTTC. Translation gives CASRSGTSYNEQYF. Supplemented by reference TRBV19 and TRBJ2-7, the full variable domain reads DGGITQSPKYLFRKEGQNVTLSCEQNLNHDAMYWYRQDPGQGLRLIYYSQIVNDFQKGDIAEGYSVSREKKESFPLTVTSAQKNPTAFYLCASRSGTSYNEQYFGPGTRLTVT.

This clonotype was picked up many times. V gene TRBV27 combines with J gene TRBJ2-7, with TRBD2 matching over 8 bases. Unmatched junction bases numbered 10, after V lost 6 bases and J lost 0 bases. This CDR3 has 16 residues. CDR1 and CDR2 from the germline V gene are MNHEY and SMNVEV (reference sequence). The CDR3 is CASSSDTGTSSYEQYF. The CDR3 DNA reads TGTGCCAGCAGCTCCGATACCGGGACTAGCTCCTACGAGCAGTACTTC.

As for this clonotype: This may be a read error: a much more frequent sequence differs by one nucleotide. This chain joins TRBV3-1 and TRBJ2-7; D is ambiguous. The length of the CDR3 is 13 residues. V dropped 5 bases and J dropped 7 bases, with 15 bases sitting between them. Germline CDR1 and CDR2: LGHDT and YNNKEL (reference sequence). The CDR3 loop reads CASSIGNFNEQYF. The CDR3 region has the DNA TGTGCCAGCAGCATAGGGAACTTCAATGAGCAGTACTTC.